This TCR beta chain was found in a study of blood T cells in healthy people across ages. This CDR3 contains 14 residues. Germline CDR1 and CDR2: LGHNA and YNFKEQ. Using a J-beta primer mix together with a sample-barcoded 5' primer, a second PCR was run for roughly 6 to 12 cycles. One entry per CDR3 protein, called by TCRdb with MiXCR from the 5' RACE reads. The profile shows around 710,000 distinct CDR3 sequences, about 42% of them singletons. Points on this clonotype: One end of the junction does not line up with germline, which may come from a read error.

This TCR derives from a woman between 55 and 75 years old in good health. Sequenced: blood. This chain links TRBV4-2 with TRBJ1-1; 10 positions match TRBD1. CDR3 amino acids: CASRRQGADTEASF. CDR3 sequence (DNA): TGTGCCAGCCGCCGACAGGGGGCGGACACTGAAGCTTCCTTT.